The 10 T cell receptor beta chains in this list originate from one sample, sequenced in a study of blood T cell repertoires in COVID-19. Clones were read by immunoSEQ multiplex PCR, and TCRdb kept only the in-frame ones, dropping some. The table lists over 250,000 clones, under 90% of them singletons. The sequencing input was PBMCs or T cells enriched from blood (not recorded which). These receptors all stem from a woman in her sixties who had recovered from COVID-19.

V and J are TRBV6-5 and TRBJ2-7; TRBD1 matches at 10 bases. Germline-derived CDR1 and CDR2 are MNHEY and SVGAGI. V dropped 6 bases and J dropped 5; count of bases not matched to a gene: 7. This CDR3 comprises 14 residues. Here the CDR3 DNA reads TGTGCCAGCAGGTCGGGACAGGGGATCAACGAGCAGTACTTC. Translating it yields CASRSGQGINEQYF.

This chain links TRBV5-4 with TRBJ2-1, with 10 bases lining up with TRBD2. Looked up from germline, CDR1 is SGHNT and CDR2 is YYREEE (reference sequence). V was pared by 5 bases and J by 0 bases, with 8 bases of the junction left unmatched. The CDR3 contains 17 residues. CDR3 in DNA: TGTGCCAGCAGATCCCTAGCGGGGGCGAGCTCCTACAATGAGCAGTTCTTC. Translated, it gives CASRSLAGASSYNEQFF.

The chain is built from TRBV4-2 and TRBJ2-2; TRBD2 matches 12 bases. The junction had 3 bases not matched to a gene; V was cut back by 0 bases and J by 7 bases. The CDR3 totals 16 residues. Germline loops: CDR1 LGHNA, CDR2 YNFKEQ. DNA for the CDR3: TGTGCCAGCAGCCAAGATGGGGGACTAGCGGGCGGGGAGCTGTTTTTT. Translating gives CASSQDGGLAGGELFF.

This clone came up once. This chain links TRBV28 with TRBJ1-3; no definite D call. With 5 bases removed from V and 0 bases from J, the gap between germline ends came to 17 bases. This CDR3 comprises 17 residues. Per the germline V gene, CDR1 is MDHEN and CDR2 is SYDVKM. CDR3 sequence: CASSQIYAGSSGNTIYF. The CDR3 bases are TGTGCCAGCAGTCAAATCTATGCAGGAAGCTCTGGAAACACCATATATTTT.

The CDR3 protein is CASSGGTGGTGSTDTQYF. DNA of the CDR3: TGCGCCAGCAGCGGTGGGACAGGGGGGACTGGGAGCACAGATACGCAGTATTTT. The V call is TRBV5-1, the J call TRBJ2-3; 11 positions match TRBD1. Germline CDR1 is SGHRS and CDR2 is YFSETQ. This CDR3 is 18 amino acids long. V dropped 4 bases and J dropped 0; count of bases not matched to a gene: 10.

This rearrangement joins TRBV2 to TRBJ1-5; 8 nucleotides match TRBD1. The CDR3 is 15 amino acids. J gave up 8 bases and V 6 bases, and 12 bases lay outside the gene matches. The germline V gene encodes CDR1 SNHLY and CDR2 FYNNEI. DNA for the CDR3: TGTGCCAGCAGCTCCCAGGGGGCGGAAGGTGAGCCCCAGCATTTT. It specifies CASSSQGAEGEPQHF.

CDR3 loop: CASSVELTEQFF. The CDR3 bases are TGTGCCAGCAGCGTAGAACTAACTGAGCAGTTCTTC. This rearrangement joins TRBV9 to TRBJ2-1; D remains unclear. Trimming left V 0 bases short and J 9 bases short, with 7 bases between. The CDR3 runs 12 residues. CDR1 and CDR2 from the germline V gene are SGDLS and YYNGEE. Complete variable domain (other parts from reference TRBV9 and TRBJ2-1): DSGVTQTPKHLITATGQRVTLRCSPRSGDLSVYWYQQSLDQGLQFLIQYYNGEERAKGNILERFSAQQFPDLHSELNLSSLELGDSALYFCASSVELTEQFFGPGTRLTVL.

This clone was observed a single time. The J gene is TRBJ2-1, the V gene TRBV7-9, with 8 bases lining up with TRBD2. Trimming at V came to 5 bases and at J to 5 bases, leaving 11 bases not matched to a gene. Germline loops: CDR1 SEHNR, CDR2 FQNEAQ (reference sequence). The CDR3 contains 16 residues. CDR3 DNA: TGTGCCAGCAGCAAAGGAACCCTAGCGGGCCACAATGAGCAGTTCTTC. The encoded protein is CASSKGTLAGHNEQFF.

The chain has TRBV5-5 and TRBJ2-1, with a possible D match to TRBD2 (5 bases). The length of the CDR3 is 20 residues. Per germline, CDR1 SGHKS and CDR2 YYEKEE (reference sequence). The germline V and J ends were trimmed by 3 bases and 0 bases, with 25 bases remaining between them. CDR3 amino acids: CASSSPGWRGPTSSYNEQFF. CDR3 in DNA: TGTGCCAGCAGCTCGCCGGGGTGGCGTGGGCCAACGAGCTCCTACAATGAGCAGTTCTTC.

This chain uses TRBV28 with TRBJ2-5, with 10 bases fitting TRBD1. V dropped 5 bases and J dropped 3; count of bases not matched to a gene: 3. The CDR3 has 14 residues. CDR1 and CDR2 from the germline V gene are MDHEN and SYDVKM. CDR3 sequence reads: CASSKGQGKETQYF. The CDR3, as DNA: TGTGCCAGCAGTAAGGGACAGGGGAAAGAGACCCAGTACTTC.